The entry below describes one T cell receptor (beta chain). These data are taken from a study of CD8 T cells in Susac syndrome. CDR3 length equals 17 residues. V was clipped by 0 bases and J by 4 bases; unmatched bases: 6. Germline-derived CDR1 and CDR2 are MNHEY and SVGAGI. The RNA, about 0.45 to 1 ug, was put through reverse transcription using random hexamers. The immunoSEQ assay covered 54 Vbeta and 13 Jbeta segments for CDR3. TCRdb reprocessed the immunoSEQ multiplex PCR reads via MiXCR and lists one record per CDR3 protein. The table lists roughly 120,000 distinct CDR3 sequences, around 94% of them singletons. CD8+ and CD4+ blood T cells underwent TCR beta sequencing.

This receptor was identified in a human donor in good health. Material: CD4+ T cells from PBMCs. The rearrangement uses TRBV6-5 and TRBJ2-6, with 7 positions matching TRBD1. CDR3 protein: CASSYSMTGRGANVLTF. The CDR3 bases are TGTGCCAGCAGTTACTCCATGACAGGGCGCGGGGCCAACGTCCTGACTTTC.